In this sample, the clone carrying this T cell receptor beta chain turned up a few times. Germline values: CDR1 SGHNT, CDR2 YYREEE (reference sequence). V shed 6 bases and J 4 bases; nucleotides not matched to a gene: 7. This CDR3 has 14 amino acids. The source of the sample is a study of shared T cell receptors in the human thymus. Repertoires were generated with immunoSEQ multiplex PCR, while TCRdb's copy carries only in-frame clones and drops some. The profile shows 640,000 or so clones, 87% of them singletons. In addition, the sample was reused for a study of human thymus T cells. That paper adds: Related research examined unrelated individuals and reported that their thymic repertoires overlapped highly.

This chain connects TRBV5-4 to TRBJ2-1, with TRBD1 matching over 7 bases. This TCR came from a boy less than two years old with a congenital heart defect. The sequenced sample was thymocytes. This CDR3 is CASNPGTEYNEQFF. CDR3 DNA sequence: TGTGCCAGCAACCCCGGGACAGAATACAATGAGCAGTTCTTC.